The rows below give T cell receptor beta chains drawn from one sample of a study of blood T cell repertoires in COVID-19. Clones were sequenced by immunoSEQ multiplex PCR, and TCRdb holds only the in-frame ones, with some missing. The data hold a few hundred thousand clones, with about 85% observed a single time. Sequencing was performed on peripheral blood. These receptors all come from a woman aged 18 to 35 with acute or convalescent COVID-19. CDR3s include the opening cysteine and the closing phenylalanine or tryptophan. The D gene is left open where the match is weak.

D gene,J gene,V gene,CDR3 protein
TRBD1,TRBJ1-2,TRBV4-2,CASSQDPGTGPFGYTF
TRBD2,TRBJ2-4,TRBV10-3,CAISELSGTSAKNIQYF
TRBD2,TRBJ2-5,TRBV5-1,CASSWNIAGGGETQYF
.,TRBJ2-1,TRBV7-8,CASSLQKTPRVHEQFF
.,TRBJ1-2,TRBV7-2,CASGQIANYGYTF
TRBD1,TRBJ2-2,TRBV7-6,CASSLGQGASGELFF
.,TRBJ2-3,TRBV7-8,CASSSTGGDTDTQYF
TRBD1,TRBJ1-2,TRBV6-5,CASTEPGQLYGYTF
.,TRBJ2-1,TRBV30,CAWEDRNNEQFF
.,TRBJ1-6,TRBV12-3/TRBV12-4,CASSFPRAPLHF
.,TRBJ1-6,TRBV19,CASHSSRQSSSYNSPLHF
.,TRBJ2-2,TRBV11-2,CASSFQGPNTGELFF
.,TRBJ2-2,TRBV6-5,CASKLLTGELFF
.,TRBJ2-3,TRBV20-1,CSASLGLSTDTQYF
.,TRBJ1-5,TRBV5-5,CASSLFDGNQPQHF
.,TRBJ1-5,TRBV18,CASSPVGASNQPQHF
TRBD1,TRBJ2-3,TRBV18,CASSPPFGQGIDTQYF
.,TRBJ1-6,TRBV5-5,CASSSEGTSYNSPLHF
.,TRBJ1-5,TRBV5-5,CASSLYSRVSDQPQHF
.,TRBJ2-3,TRBV5-1,CASTPGDNTDTQYF
.,TRBJ2-7,TRBV9,CASSPQGNGNEQYF
.,TRBJ2-1,TRBV5-1,CASSLVAGGHPNEQFF
.,TRBJ2-2,TRBV11-3,CASSLGRYTGELFF
.,TRBJ2-7,TRBV19,CASSSTVYYEQYF
TRBD1,TRBJ2-1,TRBV5-1,CASSLEDRAYNEQFF
TRBD2,TRBJ2-1,TRBV11-2,CASSLRLAGNNEQFF
.,TRBJ2-1,TRBV27,CASSFLAAYNEQFF
TRBD1,TRBJ2-7,TRBV5-1,CASSSQTGQGPYEQYF
TRBD1,TRBJ1-5,TRBV6-5,CASSGQGNNQPQHF
TRBD1,TRBJ1-2,TRBV5-1,CASSLTSGTVSGYTF
TRBD1,TRBJ1-5,TRBV19,CASNDRGNQPQHF
.,TRBJ1-2,TRBV13,CASSLARNYGYTF
TRBD1,TRBJ1-1,TRBV19,CASSILRRQGAKDTEAFF
TRBD2,TRBJ2-1,TRBV29-1,CSGLLAEGRGYNEQFF
.,TRBJ2-5,TRBV6-5,CATEGTGTTQYF
TRBD2,TRBJ2-7,TRBV11-1,CASRLAGDVYEQYF
TRBD1,TRBJ1-2,TRBV28,CASSYGQEGLYGYTF
.,TRBJ1-5,TRBV7-2,CASSLAGRDGQPQHF
TRBD1,TRBJ1-2,TRBV10-3,CAIKEGQSYGYTF
.,TRBJ1-2,TRBV5-8,CASSLEGVGDYGYTF
TRBD1,TRBJ2-7,TRBV11-1,CASSITDRGAYEQYF
.,TRBJ2-7,TRBV6-5,CASRSTGTKTYEQYF
TRBD2,TRBJ2-7,TRBV19,CASKRGPTPTYEQYF
.,TRBJ1-6,TRBV4-1,CASSLEQASSYNSPLHF
.,TRBJ2-2,TRBV28,CASSPLTEFANTGELFF
.,TRBJ1-6,TRBV12-3/TRBV12-4,CASSDQVSPLHF
.,TRBJ2-3,TRBV3-1/TRBV3-2,CASSQVPLEFASTDTQYF
.,TRBJ2-7,TRBV11-2,CASSRTYEQYF
.,TRBJ2-2,TRBV12-3/TRBV12-4,CASMRGNTGELFF
.,TRBJ2-7,TRBV5-1,CASSLGQFNEQYF
.,TRBJ2-1,TRBV15,CATSSLGSYNEQFF
TRBD2,TRBJ2-2,TRBV5-4,CASSLTSGGAGTGELFF
TRBD1,TRBJ2-5,TRBV5-8,CASSFHGGGQGTISQETQYF
.,TRBJ1-2,TRBV5-1,CASSLTLTQGGGYTF